A single sample gave rise to the 3 T cell receptor beta chains below, sequenced in a study of blood T cell repertoires in COVID-19. Some clones are missing from TCRdb's copy, which holds only in-frame ones; the method was immunoSEQ multiplex PCR. The sample gives a few hundred thousand clones, about 88% of which show up once; 0.9% to 1.5% is in the top ten. What was sequenced was PBMCs or T cells enriched from blood (not recorded which). The receptor source for this set is a woman aged 18-30 years who had recovered from COVID-19.

This clone was observed a single time. This chain uses TRBV6-5 with TRBJ1-4; the match to TRBD1 covers 7 bases. CDR1 is MNHEY and CDR2 is SVGAGI in the germline V gene. Trimming cost V 0 bases and J 8 bases; bases outside gene matches: 3. The CDR3 is 14 residues long. The CDR3 DNA follows: TGTGCCAGCAGTTACTCGCAGGGACAGGAAAAACTGTTTTTT. Translation gives CASSYSQGQEKLFF.

This clone was observed once. The rearrangement links TRBV24-1 to TRBJ2-3; D is uncertain. CDR1 and CDR2 from the germline V gene are KGHDR and SFDVKD. Trimming removed 4 bases from V and 5 bases from J, with 12 bases in between. The CDR3 totals 14 residues. The CDR3 region is CATSDRRSEDTQYF. As DNA, the CDR3 is TGTGCCACCAGTGACCGGAGAAGTGAAGATACGCAGTATTTT.

This sequence joins TRBV3-1 (or the pseudogene TRBV3-2) and TRBJ1-4; D unresolved. The length of the CDR3 is 15 residues. The V end lost 4 bases, the J end lost 6 bases, and 15 bases lay between the germline ends. CDR1 is LGHDT and CDR2 is YNNKEL in the germline V gene (reference sequence). The CDR3 here is CASSRAFRRDEKLFF. Here the CDR3 DNA reads TGTGCCAGCAGCCGAGCTTTTAGGAGAGATGAAAAACTGTTTTTT.